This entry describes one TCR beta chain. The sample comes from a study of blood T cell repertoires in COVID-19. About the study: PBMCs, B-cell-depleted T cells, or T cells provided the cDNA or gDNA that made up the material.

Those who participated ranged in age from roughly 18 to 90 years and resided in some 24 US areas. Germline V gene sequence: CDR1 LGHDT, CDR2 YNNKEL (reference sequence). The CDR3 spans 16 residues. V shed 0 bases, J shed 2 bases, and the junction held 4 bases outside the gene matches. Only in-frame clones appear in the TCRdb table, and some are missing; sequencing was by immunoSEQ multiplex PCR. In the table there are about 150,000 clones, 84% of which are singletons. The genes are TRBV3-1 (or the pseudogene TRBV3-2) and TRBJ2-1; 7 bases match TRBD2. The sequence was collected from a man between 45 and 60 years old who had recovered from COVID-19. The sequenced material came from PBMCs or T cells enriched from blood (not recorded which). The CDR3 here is CASSQDLTSPYNEQFF. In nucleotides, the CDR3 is TGTGCCAGCAGCCAAGATTTGACTAGCCCCTACAATGAGCAGTTCTTC.